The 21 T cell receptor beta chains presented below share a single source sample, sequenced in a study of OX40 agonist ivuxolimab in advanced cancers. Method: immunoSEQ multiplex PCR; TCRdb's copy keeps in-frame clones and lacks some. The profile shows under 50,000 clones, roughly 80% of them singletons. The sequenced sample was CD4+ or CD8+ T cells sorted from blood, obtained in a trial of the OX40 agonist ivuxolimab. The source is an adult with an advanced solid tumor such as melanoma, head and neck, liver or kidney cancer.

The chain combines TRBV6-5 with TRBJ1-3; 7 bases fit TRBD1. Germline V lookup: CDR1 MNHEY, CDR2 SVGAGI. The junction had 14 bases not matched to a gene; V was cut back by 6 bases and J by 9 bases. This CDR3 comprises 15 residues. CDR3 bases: TGTGCCAGCAGCCCGAGGACAGGAACTTGGGGCACCATATATTTT. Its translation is CASSPRTGTWGTIYF.

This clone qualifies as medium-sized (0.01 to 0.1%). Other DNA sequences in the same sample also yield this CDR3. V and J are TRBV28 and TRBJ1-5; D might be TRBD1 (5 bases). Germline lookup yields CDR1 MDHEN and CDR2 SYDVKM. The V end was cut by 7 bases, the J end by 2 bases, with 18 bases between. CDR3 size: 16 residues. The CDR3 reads CASISRAWGGNQPQHF. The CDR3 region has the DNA TGTGCCAGCATCTCGAGGGCCTGGGGCGGCAATCAGCCCCAGCATTTT.

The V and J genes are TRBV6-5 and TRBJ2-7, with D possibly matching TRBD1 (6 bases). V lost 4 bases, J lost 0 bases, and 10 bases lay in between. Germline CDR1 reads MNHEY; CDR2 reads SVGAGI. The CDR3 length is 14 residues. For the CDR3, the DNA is TGTGCCAGCAGTTCCGGACAGTCCTCCTACGAGCAGTACTTC. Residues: CASSSGQSSYEQYF.

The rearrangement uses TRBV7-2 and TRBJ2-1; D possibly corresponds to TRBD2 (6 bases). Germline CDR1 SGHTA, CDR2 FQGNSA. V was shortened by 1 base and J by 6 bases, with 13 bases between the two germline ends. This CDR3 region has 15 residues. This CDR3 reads CASSLVGGPGNEQFF. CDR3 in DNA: TGTGCCAGCAGCTTAGTAGGAGGGCCTGGCAATGAGCAGTTCTTC.

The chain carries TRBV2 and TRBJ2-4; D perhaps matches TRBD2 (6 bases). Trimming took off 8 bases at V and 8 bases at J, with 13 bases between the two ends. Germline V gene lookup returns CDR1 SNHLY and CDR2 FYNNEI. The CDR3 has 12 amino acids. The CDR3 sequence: CASSPWGDIQYF. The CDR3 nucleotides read TGTGCCAGCTCCCCCTGGGGGGACATTCAGTACTTC.

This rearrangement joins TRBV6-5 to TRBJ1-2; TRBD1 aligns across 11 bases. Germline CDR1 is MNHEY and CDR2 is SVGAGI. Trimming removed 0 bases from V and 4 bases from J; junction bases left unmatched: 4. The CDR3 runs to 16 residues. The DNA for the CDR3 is TGTGCCAGCAGTTACTCACGGACAGGGGGCGGCTATGGCTACACCTTC. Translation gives CASSYSRTGGGYGYTF.

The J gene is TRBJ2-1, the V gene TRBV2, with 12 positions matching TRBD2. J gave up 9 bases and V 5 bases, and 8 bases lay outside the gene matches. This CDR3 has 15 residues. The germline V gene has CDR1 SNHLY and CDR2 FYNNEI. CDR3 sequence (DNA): TGTGCCAGCAGTCTGACTAGCGGGAGCGGGGGTGAGCAGTTCTTC. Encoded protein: CASSLTSGSGGEQFF. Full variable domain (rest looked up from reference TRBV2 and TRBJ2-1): EPEVTQTPSHQVTQMGQEVILRCVPISNHLYFYWYRQILGQKVEFLVSFYNNEISEKSEIFDDQFSVERPDGSNFTLKIRSTKLEDSAMYFCASSLTSGSGGEQFFGPGTRLTVL.

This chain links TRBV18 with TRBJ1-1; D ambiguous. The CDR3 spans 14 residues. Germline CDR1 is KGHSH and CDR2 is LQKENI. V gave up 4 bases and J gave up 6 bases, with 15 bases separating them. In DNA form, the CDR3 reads TGTGCCAGCTCACTCGACACTATACTAGCTGAAGCTTTCTTT. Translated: CASSLDTILAEAFF.

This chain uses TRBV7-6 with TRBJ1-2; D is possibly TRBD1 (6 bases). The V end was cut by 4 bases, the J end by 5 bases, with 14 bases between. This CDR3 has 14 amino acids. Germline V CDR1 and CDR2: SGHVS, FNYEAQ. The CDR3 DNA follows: TGTGCCAGCAGCTCAGATCCAGGGGTTTATGGCTACACCTTC. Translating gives CASSSDPGVYGYTF.

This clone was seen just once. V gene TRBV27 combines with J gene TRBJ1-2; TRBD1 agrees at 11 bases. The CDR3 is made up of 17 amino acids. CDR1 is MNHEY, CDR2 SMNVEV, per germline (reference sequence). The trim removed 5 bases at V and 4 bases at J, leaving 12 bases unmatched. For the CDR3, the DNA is TGTGCCAGCAGTCCGAGGACAGGGGGCTCAAACTCCTATGGCTACACCTTC. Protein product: CASSPRTGGSNSYGYTF.

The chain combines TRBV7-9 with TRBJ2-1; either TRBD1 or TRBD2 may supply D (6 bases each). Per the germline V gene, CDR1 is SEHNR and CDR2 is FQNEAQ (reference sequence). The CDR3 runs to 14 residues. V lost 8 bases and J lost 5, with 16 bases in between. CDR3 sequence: CASSRGGIDNEQFF. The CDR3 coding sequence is TGTGCCAGCTCCCGAGGGGGGATAGACAATGAGCAGTTCTTC.

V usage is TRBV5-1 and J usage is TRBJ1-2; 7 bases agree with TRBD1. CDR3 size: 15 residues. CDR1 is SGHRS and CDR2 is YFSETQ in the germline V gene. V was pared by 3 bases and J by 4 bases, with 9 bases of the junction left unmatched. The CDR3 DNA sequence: TGCGCCAGCAGCTCTCCCGGACAGGTCTTCTATGGCTACACCTTC. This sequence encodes CASSSPGQVFYGYTF.

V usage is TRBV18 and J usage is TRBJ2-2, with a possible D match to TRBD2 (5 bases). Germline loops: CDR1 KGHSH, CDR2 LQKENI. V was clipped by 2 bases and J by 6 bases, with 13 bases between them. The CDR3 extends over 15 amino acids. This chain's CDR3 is CASSPNGERSGELFF. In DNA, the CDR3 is TGTGCCAGCTCACCAAACGGGGAGAGGTCCGGGGAGCTGTTTTTT.

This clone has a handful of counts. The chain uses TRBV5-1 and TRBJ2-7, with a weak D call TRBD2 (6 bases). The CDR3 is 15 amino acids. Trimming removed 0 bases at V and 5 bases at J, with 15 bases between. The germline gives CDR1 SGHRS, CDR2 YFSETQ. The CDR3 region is CASSLDGGARDEQYF. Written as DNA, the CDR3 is TGCGCCAGCAGCTTGGACGGGGGAGCCCGCGACGAGCAGTACTTC.

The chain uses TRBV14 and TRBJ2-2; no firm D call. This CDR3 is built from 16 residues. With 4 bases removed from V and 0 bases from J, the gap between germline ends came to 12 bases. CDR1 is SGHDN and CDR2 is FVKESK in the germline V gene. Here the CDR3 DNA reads TGTGCCAGCAGCCTCAGGATTGCGGCGAACACCGGGGAGCTGTTTTTT. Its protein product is CASSLRIAANTGELFF.

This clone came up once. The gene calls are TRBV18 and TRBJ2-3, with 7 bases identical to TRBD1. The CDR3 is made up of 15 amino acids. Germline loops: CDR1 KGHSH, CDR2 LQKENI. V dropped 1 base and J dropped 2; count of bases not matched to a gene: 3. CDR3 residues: CASSPLDRVTDTQYF. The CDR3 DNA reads TGTGCCAGCTCACCACTAGACAGGGTCACAGATACGCAGTATTTT.

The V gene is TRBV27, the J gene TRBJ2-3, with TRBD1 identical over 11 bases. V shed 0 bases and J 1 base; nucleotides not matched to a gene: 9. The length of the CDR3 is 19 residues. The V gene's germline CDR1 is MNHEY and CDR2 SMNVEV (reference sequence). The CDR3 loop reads CASSLSLRDRGFGTDTQYF. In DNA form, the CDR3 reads TGTGCCAGCAGTTTATCGCTCCGGGACAGGGGGTTTGGCACAGATACGCAGTATTTT.

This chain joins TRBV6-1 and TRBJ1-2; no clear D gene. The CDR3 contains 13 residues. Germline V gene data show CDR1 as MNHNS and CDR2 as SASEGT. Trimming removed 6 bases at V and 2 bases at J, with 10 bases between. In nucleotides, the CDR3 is TGTGCCAGCAGCTTAAACGGAAACTATGGCTACACCTTC. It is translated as CASSLNGNYGYTF.

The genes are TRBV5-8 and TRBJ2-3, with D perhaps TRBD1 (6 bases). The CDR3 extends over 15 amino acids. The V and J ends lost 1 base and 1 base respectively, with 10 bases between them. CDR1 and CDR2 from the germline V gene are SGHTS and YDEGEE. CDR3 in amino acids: CASSLSWGRTDTQYF. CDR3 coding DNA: TGTGCCAGCAGCTTGAGTTGGGGGCGCACAGATACGCAGTATTTT.

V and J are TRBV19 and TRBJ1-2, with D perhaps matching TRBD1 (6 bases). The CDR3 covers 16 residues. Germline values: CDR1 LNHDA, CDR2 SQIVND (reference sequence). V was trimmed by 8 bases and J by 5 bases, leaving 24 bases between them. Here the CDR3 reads CASLVTGPSTGYGYTF. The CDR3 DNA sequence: TGTGCCAGTCTGGTGACAGGACCTTCGACGGGGTATGGCTACACCTTC.

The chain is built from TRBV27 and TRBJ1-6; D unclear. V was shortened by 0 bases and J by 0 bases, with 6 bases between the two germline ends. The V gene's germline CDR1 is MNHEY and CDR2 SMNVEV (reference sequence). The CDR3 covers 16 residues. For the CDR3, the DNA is TGTGCCAGCAGTTTATCCAGGAGCTCCTATAATTCACCCCTCCACTTT. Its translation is CASSLSRSSYNSPLHF.